The 10 T cell receptor beta chains in this list originate from one sample, sequenced in a study of CD8+ T cells in alopecia areata. Treatment meaning: oral pan-JAK inhibitor, 5-10 mg twice daily. The sequencing template was cDNA reverse transcribed from extracted RNA. The protocol was immunoSEQ multiplex PCR, while the TCRdb copy is restricted to in-frame clones and leaves out a portion. The sample holds fewer than 150,000 clones, around four fifths seen once. This specimen was CD8+ T cells sorted from blood, taken at week 4, from a patient treated with tofacitinib. The receptors stem from a human donor with alopecia areata.

The chain couples TRBV7-3 to TRBJ2-5, with 9 bases fitting TRBD1. V was clipped by 4 bases and J by 2 bases; unmatched bases: 5. The CDR3 consists of 15 residues. Germline V gene sequence: CDR1 SGHTA, CDR2 FQGTGA. The CDR3: CASSSTGGWQETQYF. CDR3 sequence (DNA): TGTGCCAGCAGCTCGACAGGGGGGTGGCAAGAGACCCAGTACTTC.

This clone was recorded once. V usage is TRBV9 and J usage is TRBJ2-5; 7 bases align to TRBD2. CDR1 SGDLS and CDR2 YYNGEE come from the germline V gene. This CDR3 contains 16 residues. Trimming removed 3 bases from V and 1 base from J; junction bases left unmatched: 9. The CDR3 reads CASSEGGRESQETQYF. CDR3 DNA sequence: TGTGCCAGCAGCGAGGGAGGGCGGGAATCCCAAGAGACCCAGTACTTC.

The rearrangement uses TRBV29-1 and TRBJ2-1, with no clear D. This CDR3 spans 14 amino acids. In germline, CDR1 is SQVTM, CDR2 ANQGSEA. Trimming pared 1 base from V and 0 bases from J, leaving 7 bases between. CDR3 region: CSVEGVSSYNEQFF. DNA for the CDR3: TGCAGCGTTGAAGGGGTTAGCTCCTACAATGAGCAGTTCTTC.

The chain is built from TRBV7-2 and TRBJ2-1; D unclear. Germline V lookup: CDR1 SGHTA, CDR2 FQGNSA. CDR3 length: 15 residues. V lost 5 bases and J lost 3, with 14 bases in between. The CDR3 nucleotides read TGTGCCAGCAGCCGGAATCCGGACGTCTACAATGAGCAGTTCTTC. Translated: CASSRNPDVYNEQFF.

The rearrangement links TRBV28 to TRBJ2-5, with no clear D. CDR3 length: 16 amino acids. Trimming pared 2 bases from V and 1 base from J, leaving 14 bases between. The germline V gene encodes CDR1 MDHEN and CDR2 SYDVKM. DNA of the CDR3: TGTGCCAGCAGTTTAACGGGCCTCGTAAGCCAAGAGACCCAGTACTTC. Amino acids: CASSLTGLVSQETQYF.

The V call is TRBV30, the J call TRBJ1-2, with no clear D. The germline gives CDR1 GTSNPN, CDR2 SVGIG (reference sequence). The CDR3 consists of 12 residues. V dropped 1 base and J dropped 1 base, with 4 bases sitting between them. CDR3 amino acids: CAWSDSNYGYTF. CDR3 in DNA: TGTGCCTGGAGTGACAGTAACTATGGCTACACCTTC.

This clone was seen once. The rearrangement uses TRBV11-2 and TRBJ1-4, with D unclear. Germline assignment: CDR1 SGHAT and CDR2 FQNNGV. The CDR3 loop spans 15 amino acids. The V end was cut by 5 bases, the J end by 4 bases, with 14 bases between. The CDR3 spells CASSRNSGYNEKLFF. The CDR3 DNA reads TGTGCCAGCAGCCGAAATTCCGGGTATAATGAAAAACTGTTTTTT.

This clone was seen a handful of times. This sequence joins TRBV9 and TRBJ2-1, with 8 bases matching TRBD1. The CDR3 sequence is 13 residues long. With V trimmed by 0 bases and J by 7 bases, 0 bases remained unmatched. Germline CDR1 reads SGDLS; CDR2 reads YYNGEE. CDR3 DNA: TGTGCCAGCAGCGTAGGGACAGGGAATGAGCAGTTCTTC. This encodes CASSVGTGNEQFF.

J is TRBJ2-7 and V is TRBV7-9, with D uncertain. The V and J ends lost 3 bases and 3 bases respectively, with 9 bases between them. Looked up from germline, CDR1 is SEHNR and CDR2 is FQNEAQ (reference sequence). This CDR3 is 13 amino acids long. The CDR3 here is CASSFEGVYEQYF. The CDR3 DNA sequence: TGTGCCAGCAGCTTCGAAGGTGTCTACGAGCAGTACTTC.

This chain links TRBV7-9 with TRBJ2-5; D unclear. The germline CDR1 and CDR2 sequences are SEHNR and FQNEAQ (reference sequence). The V end was cut by 4 bases, the J end by 1 base, with 13 bases between. CDR3 length: 15 amino acids. The CDR3 coding sequence is TGTGCCAGCAGCTCCCAAAGTGGTGTCCAAGAGACCCAGTACTTC. It encodes CASSSQSGVQETQYF.